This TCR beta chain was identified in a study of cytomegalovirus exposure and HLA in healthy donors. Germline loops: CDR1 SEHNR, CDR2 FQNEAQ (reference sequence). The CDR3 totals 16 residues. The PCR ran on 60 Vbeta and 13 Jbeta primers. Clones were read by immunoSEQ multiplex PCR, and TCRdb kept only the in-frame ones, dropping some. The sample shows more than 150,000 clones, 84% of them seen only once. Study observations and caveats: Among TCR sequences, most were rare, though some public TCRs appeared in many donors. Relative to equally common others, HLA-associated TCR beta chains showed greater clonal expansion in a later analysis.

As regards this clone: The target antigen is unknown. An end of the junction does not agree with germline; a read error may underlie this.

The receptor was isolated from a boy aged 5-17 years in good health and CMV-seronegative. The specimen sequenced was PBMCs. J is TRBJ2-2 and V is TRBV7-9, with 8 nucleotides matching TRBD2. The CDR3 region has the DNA TGTTCCAGCAGCTTTCCTGAACTAGCGGTAACCGGGGAGCTGTTTTTT. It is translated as CSSSFPELAVTGELFF.